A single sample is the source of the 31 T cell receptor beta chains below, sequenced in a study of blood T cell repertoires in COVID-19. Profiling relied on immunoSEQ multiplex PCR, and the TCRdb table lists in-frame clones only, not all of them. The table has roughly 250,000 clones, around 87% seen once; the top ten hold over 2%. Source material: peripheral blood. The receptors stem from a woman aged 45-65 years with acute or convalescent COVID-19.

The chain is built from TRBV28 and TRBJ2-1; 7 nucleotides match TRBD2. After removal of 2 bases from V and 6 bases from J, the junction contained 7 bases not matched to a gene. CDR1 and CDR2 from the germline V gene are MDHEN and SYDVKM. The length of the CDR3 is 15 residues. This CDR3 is CASSLMGGRGNEQFF. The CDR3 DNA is TGTGCCAGCAGTTTAATGGGCGGGAGAGGCAATGAGCAGTTCTTC. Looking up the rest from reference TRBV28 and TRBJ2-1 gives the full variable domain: DVKVTQSSRYLVKRTGEKVFLECVQDMDHENMFWYRQDPGLGLRLIYFSYDVKMKEKGDIPEGYSVSREKKERFSLILESASTNQTSMYLCASSLMGGRGNEQFFGPGTRLTVL.

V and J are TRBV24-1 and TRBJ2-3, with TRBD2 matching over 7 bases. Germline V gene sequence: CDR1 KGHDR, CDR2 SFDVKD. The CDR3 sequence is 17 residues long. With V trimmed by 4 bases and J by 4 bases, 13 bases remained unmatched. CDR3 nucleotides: TGTGCCACCAGTGACCTGGCGGGAGAAGTTGTCCCAGATACGCAGTATTTT. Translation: CATSDLAGEVVPDTQYF.

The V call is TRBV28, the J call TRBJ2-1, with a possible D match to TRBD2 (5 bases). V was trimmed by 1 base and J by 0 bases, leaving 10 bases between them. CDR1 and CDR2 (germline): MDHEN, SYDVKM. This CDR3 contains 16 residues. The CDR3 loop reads CASSLSGFSSYNEQFF. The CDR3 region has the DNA TGTGCCAGCAGTTTATCGGGATTTAGCTCCTACAATGAGCAGTTCTTC.

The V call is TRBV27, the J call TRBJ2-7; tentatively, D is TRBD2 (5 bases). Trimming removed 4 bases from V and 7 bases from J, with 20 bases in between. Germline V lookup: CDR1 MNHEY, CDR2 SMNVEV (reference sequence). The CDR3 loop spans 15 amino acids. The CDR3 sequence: CASSSRRREMGEQYF. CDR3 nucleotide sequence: TGTGCCAGCAGTTCCCGGCGACGGGAAATGGGGGAGCAGTACTTC.

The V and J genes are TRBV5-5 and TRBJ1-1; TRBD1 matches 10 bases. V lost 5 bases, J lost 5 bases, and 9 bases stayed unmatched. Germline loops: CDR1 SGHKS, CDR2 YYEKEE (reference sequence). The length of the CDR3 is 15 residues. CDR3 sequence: CASSRHDRGLTEAFF. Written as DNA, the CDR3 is TGTGCCAGCAGTCGTCACGACAGGGGGCTTACTGAAGCTTTCTTT.

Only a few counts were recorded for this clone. The DNA of the CDR3 is TGTGCCAGCAGACGGGACTCTCAATCACCCCTCCACTTT. Translating gives CASRRDSQSPLHF. The rearrangement joins TRBV27 to TRBJ1-6, with TRBD1 as a possible D gene (5 bases). This CDR3 is 13 amino acids long. Deletions cut 6 bases from V and 10 bases from J, with 13 bases between. CDR1 MNHEY and CDR2 SMNVEV come from the germline V gene (reference sequence).

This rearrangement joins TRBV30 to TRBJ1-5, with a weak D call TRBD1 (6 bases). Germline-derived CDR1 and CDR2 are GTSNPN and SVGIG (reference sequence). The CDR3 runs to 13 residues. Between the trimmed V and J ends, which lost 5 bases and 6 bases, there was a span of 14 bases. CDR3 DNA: TGTGCCTGGGCCCCAGGGGTAGGTCAGCCCCAGCATTTT. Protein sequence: CAWAPGVGQPQHF.

This CDR3 reads CASGPPDSGLAGGQDNEQFF. In nucleotides, the CDR3 is TGTGCTAGTGGACCTCCTGACAGCGGACTAGCGGGAGGTCAAGACAATGAGCAGTTCTTC. V usage is TRBV12-5 and J usage is TRBJ2-1; 14 positions match TRBD2. V dropped 6 bases and J dropped 5; count of bases not matched to a gene: 18. CDR3 size: 20 residues. The germline gives CDR1 LGHNT, CDR2 FRNRAP.

This CDR3 is CASSQGRRIPDNEQFF. The CDR3 region has the DNA TGTGCCAGCAGCCAAGGGCGCAGGATCCCCGACAATGAGCAGTTCTTC. V usage is TRBV3-1 (or the pseudogene TRBV3-2) and J usage is TRBJ2-1; no clear D gene. The CDR3 totals 16 residues. V was shortened by 1 base and J by 5 bases, with 15 bases between the two germline ends. Germline values: CDR1 LGHDT, CDR2 YNNKEL (reference sequence).

DNA of the CDR3: TGTGCCAGCAGTTTAATTATGGAGGAAGCTTTCTTT. As protein: CASSLIMEEAFF. The V call is TRBV28, the J call TRBJ1-1; D gene unclear. The length of the CDR3 is 12 residues. The ends were cut back, 2 bases at V and 8 bases at J, with 9 bases in the middle. Germline CDR1 is MDHEN and CDR2 is SYDVKM.

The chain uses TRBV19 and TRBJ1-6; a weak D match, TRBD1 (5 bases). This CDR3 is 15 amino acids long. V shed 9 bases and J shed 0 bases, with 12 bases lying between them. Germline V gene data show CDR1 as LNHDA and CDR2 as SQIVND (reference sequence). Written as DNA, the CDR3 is TGTGCCAGCAAGCACAGGAGCTCCTATAATTCACCCCTCCACTTT. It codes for CASKHRSSYNSPLHF.

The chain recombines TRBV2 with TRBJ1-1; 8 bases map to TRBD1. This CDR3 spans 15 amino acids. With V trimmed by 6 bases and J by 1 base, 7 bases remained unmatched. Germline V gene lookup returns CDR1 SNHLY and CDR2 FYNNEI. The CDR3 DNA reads TGTGCCAGCAGGAAGCGACAGGGGACGAACACTGAAGCTTTCTTT. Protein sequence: CASRKRQGTNTEAFF.

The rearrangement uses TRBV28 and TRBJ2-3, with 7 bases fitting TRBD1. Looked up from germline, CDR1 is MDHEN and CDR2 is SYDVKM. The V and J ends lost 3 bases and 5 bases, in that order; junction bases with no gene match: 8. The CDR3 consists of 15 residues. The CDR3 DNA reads TGTGCCAGCAGTTTGTGGGGACAGAGAGTAGATACGCAGTATTTT. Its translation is CASSLWGQRVDTQYF. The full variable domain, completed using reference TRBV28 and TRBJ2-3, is DVKVTQSSRYLVKRTGEKVFLECVQDMDHENMFWYRQDPGLGLRLIYFSYDVKMKEKGDIPEGYSVSREKKERFSLILESASTNQTSMYLCASSLWGQRVDTQYFGPGTRLTVL.

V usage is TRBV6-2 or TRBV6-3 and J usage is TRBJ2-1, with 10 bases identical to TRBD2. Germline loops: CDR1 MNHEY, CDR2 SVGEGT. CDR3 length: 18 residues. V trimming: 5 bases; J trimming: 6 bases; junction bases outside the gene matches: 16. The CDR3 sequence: CASSPISRGTSGVNEQFF. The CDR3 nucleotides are TGTGCCAGCAGTCCCATCTCCAGGGGCACTAGCGGGGTCAATGAGCAGTTCTTC.

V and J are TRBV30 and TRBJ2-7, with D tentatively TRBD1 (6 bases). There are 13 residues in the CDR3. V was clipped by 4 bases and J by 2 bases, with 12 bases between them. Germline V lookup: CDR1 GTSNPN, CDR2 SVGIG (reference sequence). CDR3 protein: CAWKKAGAYEQYF. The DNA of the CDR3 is TGTGCCTGGAAGAAGGCAGGGGCCTACGAGCAGTACTTC.

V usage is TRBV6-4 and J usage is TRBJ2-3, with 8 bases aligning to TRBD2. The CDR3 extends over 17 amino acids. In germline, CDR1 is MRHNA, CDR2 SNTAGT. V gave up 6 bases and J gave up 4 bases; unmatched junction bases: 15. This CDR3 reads CASRKIGKREWADTQYF. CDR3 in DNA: TGTGCCAGCAGAAAGATTGGCAAGCGGGAGTGGGCAGATACGCAGTATTTT.

DNA of the CDR3: TGTGCCAGCAGCTTATCACAGGGAAGCCAATCACCCCTCCACTTT. Translation: CASSLSQGSQSPLHF. V and J are TRBV7-2 and TRBJ1-6; tentatively, D is TRBD1 (6 bases). Trimming took 2 bases from V and 10 from J, leaving 15 bases between them. This CDR3 is built from 15 residues. CDR1 and CDR2 from the germline V gene are SGHTA and FQGNSA.

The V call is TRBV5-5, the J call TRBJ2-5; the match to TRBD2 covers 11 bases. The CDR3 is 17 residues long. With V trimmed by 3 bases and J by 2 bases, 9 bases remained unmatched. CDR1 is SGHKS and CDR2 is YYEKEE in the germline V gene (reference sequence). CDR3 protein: CASSWGTTSGTQETQYF. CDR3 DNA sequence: TGTGCCAGCAGCTGGGGGACGACTAGCGGGACGCAAGAGACCCAGTACTTC. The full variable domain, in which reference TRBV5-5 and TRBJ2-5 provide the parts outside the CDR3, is DAGVTQSPTHLIKTRGQQVTLRCSPISGHKSVSWYQQVLGQGPQFIFQYYEKEERGRGNFPDRFSARQFPNYSSELNVNALLLGDSALYLCASSWGTTSGTQETQYFGPGTRLLVL.

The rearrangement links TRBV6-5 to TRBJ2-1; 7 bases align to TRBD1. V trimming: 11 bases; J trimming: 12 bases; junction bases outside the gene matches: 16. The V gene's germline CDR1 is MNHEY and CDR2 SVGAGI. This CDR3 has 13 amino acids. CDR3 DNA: TGTGCCGCCGCCGGGACAGATCACATGGGGCAGTTCTTC. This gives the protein CAAAGTDHMGQFF.

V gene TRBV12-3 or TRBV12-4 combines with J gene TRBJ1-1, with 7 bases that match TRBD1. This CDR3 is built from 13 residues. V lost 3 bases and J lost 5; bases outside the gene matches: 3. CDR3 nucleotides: TGTGCCAGCAGTTTTAGGGGGCGGACTGAAGCTTTCTTT. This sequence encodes CASSFRGRTEAFF.

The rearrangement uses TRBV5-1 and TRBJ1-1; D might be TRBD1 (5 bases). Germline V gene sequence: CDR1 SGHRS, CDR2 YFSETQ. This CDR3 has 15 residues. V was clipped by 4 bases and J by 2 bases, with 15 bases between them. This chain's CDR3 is CASSRTTGINTEAFF. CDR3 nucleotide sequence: TGCGCCAGCAGCCGTACAACAGGAATTAACACTGAAGCTTTCTTT.

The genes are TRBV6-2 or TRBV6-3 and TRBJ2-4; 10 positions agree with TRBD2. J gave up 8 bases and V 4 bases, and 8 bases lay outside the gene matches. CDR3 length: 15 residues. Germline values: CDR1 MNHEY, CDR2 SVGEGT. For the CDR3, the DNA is TGTGCCAGCAGTTCTGATCTAGCGGGAGTTGACATTCAGTACTTC. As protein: CASSSDLAGVDIQYF.

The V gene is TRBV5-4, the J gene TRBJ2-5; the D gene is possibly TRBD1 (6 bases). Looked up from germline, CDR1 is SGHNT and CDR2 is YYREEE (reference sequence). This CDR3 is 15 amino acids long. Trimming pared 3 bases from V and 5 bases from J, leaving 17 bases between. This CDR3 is CASSWASGQGETQYF. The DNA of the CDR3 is TGTGCCAGCAGCTGGGCCTCGGGGCAGGGGGAGACCCAGTACTTC.

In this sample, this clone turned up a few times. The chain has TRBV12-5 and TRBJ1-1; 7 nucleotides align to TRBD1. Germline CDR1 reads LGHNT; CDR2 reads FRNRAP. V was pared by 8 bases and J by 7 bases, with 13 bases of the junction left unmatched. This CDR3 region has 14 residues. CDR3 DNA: TGTGCTAGTATTCGAGGGGGCCTAAGGGGTGAAGCTTTCTTT. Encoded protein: CASIRGGLRGEAFF.

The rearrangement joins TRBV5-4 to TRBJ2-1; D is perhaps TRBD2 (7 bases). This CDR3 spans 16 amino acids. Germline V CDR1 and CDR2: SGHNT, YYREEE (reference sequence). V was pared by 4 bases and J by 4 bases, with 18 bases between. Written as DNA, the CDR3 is TGTGCCAGCAGCACGGGGGGCCGCAGGAGTTACAATGAGCAGTTCTTC. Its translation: CASSTGGRRSYNEQFF.

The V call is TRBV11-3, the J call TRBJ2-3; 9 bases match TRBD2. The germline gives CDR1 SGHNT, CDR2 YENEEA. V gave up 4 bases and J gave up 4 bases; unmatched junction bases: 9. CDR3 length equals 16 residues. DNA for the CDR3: TGTGCCAGCAGCTCACGGACTAGCGAGGGCCCAGATACGCAGTATTTT. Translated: CASSSRTSEGPDTQYF. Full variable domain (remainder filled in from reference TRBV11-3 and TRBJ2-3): EAGVVQSPRYKIIEKKQPVAFWCNPISGHNTLYWYLQNLGQGPELLIRYENEEAVDDSQLPKDRFSAERLKGVDSTLKIQPAELGDSAVYLCASSSRTSEGPDTQYFGPGTRLTVL.

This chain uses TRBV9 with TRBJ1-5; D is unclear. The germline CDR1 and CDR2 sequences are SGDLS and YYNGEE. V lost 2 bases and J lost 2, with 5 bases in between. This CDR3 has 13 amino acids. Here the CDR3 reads CASSVQGNQPQHF. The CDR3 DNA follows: TGTGCCAGCAGCGTGCAGGGCAATCAGCCCCAGCATTTT.

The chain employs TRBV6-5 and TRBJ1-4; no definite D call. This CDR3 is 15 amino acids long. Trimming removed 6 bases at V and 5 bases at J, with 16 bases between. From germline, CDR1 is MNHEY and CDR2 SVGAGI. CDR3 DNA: TGTGCCAGCAGACCCAACATCGGGTCGAATGAAAAACTGTTTTTT. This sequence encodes CASRPNIGSNEKLFF.

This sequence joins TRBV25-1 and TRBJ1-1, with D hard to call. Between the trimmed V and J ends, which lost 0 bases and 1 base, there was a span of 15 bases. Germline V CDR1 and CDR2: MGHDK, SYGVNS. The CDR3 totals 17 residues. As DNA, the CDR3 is TGTGCCAGCAGTGAATATAACTTTTTCAACAGGAACACTGAAGCTTTCTTT. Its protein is CASSEYNFFNRNTEAFF.

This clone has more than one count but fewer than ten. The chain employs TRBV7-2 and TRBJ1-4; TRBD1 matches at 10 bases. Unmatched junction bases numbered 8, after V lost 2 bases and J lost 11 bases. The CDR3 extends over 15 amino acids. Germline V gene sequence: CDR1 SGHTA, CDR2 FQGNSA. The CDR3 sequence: CASSLFGGQGTKLFF. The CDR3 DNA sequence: TGTGCCAGCAGCTTATTTGGGGGACAGGGGACGAAACTGTTTTTT.

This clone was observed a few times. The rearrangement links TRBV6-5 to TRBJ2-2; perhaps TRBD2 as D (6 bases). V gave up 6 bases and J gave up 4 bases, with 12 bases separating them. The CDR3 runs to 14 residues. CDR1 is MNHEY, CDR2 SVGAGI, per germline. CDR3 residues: CASRFSGSTGELFF. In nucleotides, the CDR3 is TGTGCCAGCAGATTTAGCGGAAGCACCGGGGAGCTGTTTTTT.